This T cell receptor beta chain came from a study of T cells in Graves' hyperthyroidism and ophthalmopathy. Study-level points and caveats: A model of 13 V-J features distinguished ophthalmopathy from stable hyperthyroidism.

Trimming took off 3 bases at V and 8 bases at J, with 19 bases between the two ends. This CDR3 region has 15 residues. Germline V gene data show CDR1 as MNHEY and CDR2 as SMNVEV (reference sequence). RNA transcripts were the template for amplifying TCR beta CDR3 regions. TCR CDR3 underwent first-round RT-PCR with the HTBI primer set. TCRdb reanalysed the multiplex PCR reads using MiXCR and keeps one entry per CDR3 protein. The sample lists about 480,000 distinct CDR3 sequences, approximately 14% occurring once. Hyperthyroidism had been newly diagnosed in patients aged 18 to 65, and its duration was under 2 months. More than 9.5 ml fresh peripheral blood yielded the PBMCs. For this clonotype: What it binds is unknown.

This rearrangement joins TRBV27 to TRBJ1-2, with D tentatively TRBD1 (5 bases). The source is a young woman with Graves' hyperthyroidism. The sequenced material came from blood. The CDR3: CASSFGAQTARGYTF. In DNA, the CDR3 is TGTGCCAGCAGTTTTGGGGCCCAGACAGCCCGGGGCTACACCTTC.